This TCR beta chain originates from a study of blood T cell repertoires in COVID-19. Authors' analysis steps: The assay estimated nucleated cells by amplifying reference gene primers. TCRdb's copy holds only in-frame clones and misses some; the assay was immunoSEQ multiplex PCR. That table is the source of V, J and clone size, and D and trimming were worked out from the DNA. The sample contains about 320,000 clones, roughly 86% of which appear only once. This CDR3 has 14 residues. From germline, CDR1 is KGHSH and CDR2 LQKENI. With 6 bases removed from V and 5 bases from J, the gap between germline ends came to 16 bases.

The chain has TRBV18 and TRBJ1-2, with a possible D match to TRBD1 (6 bases). Material: peripheral blood. The receptor's source is a woman in her thirties with COVID-19, enrolled during active disease. CDR3 nucleotide sequence: TGTGCCAGCTCCCGAGGGGGAACAGCTTATGGCTACACCTTC. Translating gives CASSRGGTAYGYTF.